This T cell receptor beta chain is from a study of monozygotic twins with inflammatory bowel disease. No DNA is given; TCRdb re-called the 5' RACE reads and lists each CDR3 protein once. This sample contains fewer than 550,000 distinct CDR3 sequences. This CDR3 is 15 amino acids long. Germline V gene data show CDR1 as SGHRS and CDR2 as YFSETQ. The sequence was collected from a human donor with ulcerative colitis or Crohn's disease, or a healthy co-twin of an affected twin (not recorded which). The chain combines TRBV5-1 with TRBJ2-3; TCRdb's D call, TRBD1, is unchecked because there is no DNA. The sample was blood. The CDR3 sequence: CASSLDLRGSDTQYF.